A single sample gave rise to the 16 T cell receptor beta chains below, sequenced in a study of T cell repertoires in cytomegalovirus infection. Antigens for these TCRs are unknown. Using its own MiXCR run on the reads, TCRdb lists one record per CDR3 protein. Counted here are over 45,000 distinct CDR3 sequences, 20% to 25% occurring once; the ten biggest clones make up over 85%. Here the sequenced sample was CD8+ T cells from cultured PBMCs, taken from culture after CMV antigen stimulation. All receptors derive from a human donor in good health (CMV status not recorded). Some clones in this sample may be carry-over from other donors' samples.

The CDR3 DNA reads as TGTGCCAGCAGCCAACTATGGGCCCTCAGCGGGGGGGCCCAGAATGAGCAGTTCTTC. This gives the protein CASSQLWALSGGAQNEQFF. J is TRBJ2-1 and V is TRBV4-2; the match to TRBD2 covers 10 bases. J was trimmed by 7 bases and V by 2 bases; bases with no gene match: 17. Germline V CDR1 and CDR2: LGHNA, YNFKEQ. The CDR3 has 19 residues.

This clonotype was seen a few times. The chain carries TRBV28 and TRBJ2-1; D might be TRBD2 (6 bases). Germline lookup yields CDR1 MDHEN and CDR2 SYDVKM. CDR3 length equals 16 residues. V gave up 3 bases and J gave up 4 bases, with 16 bases separating them. CDR3 protein: CASSFSPGTPYNEQFF. The CDR3 bases are TGTGCCAGCAGTTTCTCTCCCGGGACTCCTTACAATGAGCAGTTCTTC.

This clonotype turned up a few times. The chain uses TRBV12-3 or TRBV12-4 and TRBJ2-7; 11 bases are shared with TRBD1. This CDR3 contains 23 residues. V dropped 2 bases and J dropped 0; count of bases not matched to a gene: 24. CDR3 sequence: CASSLSGTGGPRGAPSRSYEQYF. CDR3 DNA: TGTGCCAGCAGTTTATCGGGGACAGGGGGACCGCGCGGGGCCCCATCACGCTCCTACGAGCAGTACTTC.

This clonotype was seen more than once but under ten times. V gene TRBV19 combines with J gene TRBJ2-3; perhaps TRBD2 as D (6 bases). This CDR3 has 15 amino acids. Trimming left V 6 bases short and J 0 bases short, with 13 bases between. Germline V gives CDR1 LNHDA, CDR2 SQIVND (reference sequence). The CDR3 loop reads CASRLAHRSTDTQYF. In DNA, the CDR3 is TGTGCCAGTAGGCTAGCGCACCGAAGCACAGATACGCAGTATTTT.

This clonotype has a handful of counts. The rearrangement links TRBV7-9 to TRBJ2-1; the D gene is possibly TRBD2 (6 bases). CDR1 is SEHNR and CDR2 is FQNEAQ in the germline V gene (reference sequence). The CDR3 has 16 amino acids. Trimming pared 3 bases from V and 0 bases from J, leaving 12 bases between. CDR3 amino acids: CASSFPRRDSYNEQFF. The CDR3 DNA reads as TGTGCCAGCAGCTTCCCAAGGAGGGACTCCTACAATGAGCAGTTCTTC. The full variable domain, rest sourced from reference TRBV7-9 and TRBJ2-1, is DTGVSQNPRHKITKRGQNVTFRCDPISEHNRLYWYRQTLGQGPEFLTYFQNEAQLEKSRLLSDRFSAERPKGSFSTLEIQRTEQGDSAMYLCASSFPRRDSYNEQFFGPGTRLTVL.

Only one count was recorded for this clonotype. The chain carries TRBV19 and TRBJ1-5; no clear D gene. V lost 3 bases and J 3 bases, leaving 12 bases between the germline ends. The CDR3 is 15 residues long. Germline assignment: CDR1 LNHDA and CDR2 SQIVND (reference sequence). This chain's CDR3 is CASSMTLRTNQPQHF. CDR3 sequence (DNA): TGTGCCAGTAGTATGACACTTAGAACCAATCAGCCCCAGCATTTT.

This clonotype was seen only a few times. The rearrangement uses TRBV11-2 and TRBJ2-7, with 9 positions matching TRBD2. Germline V CDR1 and CDR2: SGHAT, FQNNGV. The CDR3 runs to 14 residues. The J segment lost 2 bases and the V segment lost 2 bases, leaving 1 base of the junction unmatched. CDR3 DNA: TGTGCCAGCAGCTTAAGCGGGGGGACCTACGAGCAGTACTTC. This sequence encodes CASSLSGGTYEQYF.

The chain is built from TRBV28 and TRBJ2-5, with 11 bases that match TRBD2. The CDR3 length is 19 residues. CDR1 is MDHEN, CDR2 SYDVKM, per germline. Trimming at V came to 1 base and at J to 5 bases, leaving 15 bases not matched to a gene. The CDR3 here is CASSLLIVGTSGRGETQYF. The CDR3 DNA sequence: TGTGCCAGCAGTTTATTAATTGTCGGGACTAGCGGCAGAGGGGAGACCCAGTACTTC.

This chain uses TRBV7-9 with TRBJ2-7; perhaps TRBD2 as D (6 bases). Germline V gene data show CDR1 as SEHNR and CDR2 as FQNEAQ (reference sequence). The V end was cut by 0 bases, the J end by 4 bases, with 10 bases between. The CDR3 covers 14 residues. The CDR3 DNA sequence: TGTGCCAGCAGCTTAGCAGGGGCGGGGTACGAGCAGTACTTC. Its translation: CASSLAGAGYEQYF. Full variable domain (missing parts from reference TRBV7-9 and TRBJ2-7): DTGVSQNPRHKITKRGQNVTFRCDPISEHNRLYWYRQTLGQGPEFLTYFQNEAQLEKSRLLSDRFSAERPKGSFSTLEIQRTEQGDSAMYLCASSLAGAGYEQYFGPGTRLTVT.

In its sample, this clonotype was seen many times. The chain links TRBV6-4 to TRBJ2-2; 12 nucleotides line up with TRBD2. The CDR3 consists of 15 residues. In germline, CDR1 is MRHNA, CDR2 SNTAGT. J gave up 6 bases and V 7 bases, and 6 bases lay outside the gene matches. The CDR3 here is CASKRLAGDAGELFF. In DNA, the CDR3 is TGTGCCAGCAAGAGACTAGCGGGGGACGCCGGGGAGCTGTTTTTT.

This clonotype has a handful of counts. The genes are TRBV6-2 or TRBV6-3 and TRBJ2-6; D possibly corresponds to TRBD1 (6 bases). V lost 6 bases and J 2 bases, leaving 17 bases between the germline ends. Germline lookup yields CDR1 MNHEY and CDR2 SVGEGT. CDR3 length equals 17 residues. CDR3 nucleotides: TGTGCCAGCAGAAATAGGACAGCGCCTCCTGGGGCCAACGTCCTGACTTTC. Protein: CASRNRTAPPGANVLTF.

V and J are TRBV12-5 and TRBJ2-1, with TRBD1 matching 9 bases. Per the germline V gene, CDR1 is LGHNT and CDR2 is FRNRAP. The CDR3 extends over 17 amino acids. V gave up 0 bases and J gave up 4 bases; unmatched junction bases: 7. The CDR3, as DNA: TGTGCTAGTGGTTTGGTACCCCGGGACAGGGCGTACAATGAGCAGTTCTTC. Translated, it gives CASGLVPRDRAYNEQFF.

In its sample, this clonotype was seen a few times. The genes are TRBV27 and TRBJ2-7; D gene ambiguous. Germline CDR1 is MNHEY and CDR2 is SMNVEV (reference sequence). There are 12 residues in the CDR3. Trimming took 5 bases from V and 4 from J, leaving 9 bases between them. CDR3 loop: CASSTTGYEQYF. In nucleotides, the CDR3 is TGTGCCAGCAGTACCACCGGGTACGAGCAGTACTTC.

This clonotype was seen a few times. The chain joins TRBV7-8 to TRBJ2-5, with TRBD1 matching over 7 bases. Germline trimming cut 5 bases from V and 4 bases from J; bases unmatched to any gene: 13. Germline CDR1 is SGHVS and CDR2 is FQNEAQ. This CDR3 spans 16 amino acids. This CDR3 is CASSPKIGGMGETQYF. The CDR3 DNA sequence: TGTGCCAGCAGCCCGAAGATAGGGGGCATGGGAGAGACCCAGTACTTC.

The rearrangement links TRBV15 to TRBJ2-1, with D hard to call. Trimming left V 1 base short and J 0 bases short, with 13 bases between. CDR1 LNHNV and CDR2 YYDKDF come from the germline V gene (reference sequence). The CDR3 length is 17 residues. CDR3 sequence reads: CATSRVGEGYSYNEQFF. As DNA, the CDR3 is TGTGCCACCAGCAGAGTGGGCGAAGGCTACTCCTACAATGAGCAGTTCTTC. Full variable domain (outside the CDR3, taken from reference TRBV15 and TRBJ2-1): DAMVIQNPRYQVTQFGKPVTLSCSQTLNHNVMYWYQQKSSQAPKLLFHYYDKDFNNEADTPDNFQSRRPNTSFCFLDIRSPGLGDTAMYLCATSRVGEGYSYNEQFFGPGTRLTVL.

The rearrangement joins TRBV7-2 to TRBJ2-1, with D perhaps matching TRBD1 (6 bases). The CDR3 is made up of 15 amino acids. V shed 5 bases and J shed 0 bases, with 11 bases lying between them. The V gene's germline CDR1 is SGHTA and CDR2 FQGNSA. The CDR3 loop is CASSRTGSSYNEQFF. The CDR3 DNA follows: TGTGCCAGCAGCCGCACAGGGAGCTCCTACAATGAGCAGTTCTTC.